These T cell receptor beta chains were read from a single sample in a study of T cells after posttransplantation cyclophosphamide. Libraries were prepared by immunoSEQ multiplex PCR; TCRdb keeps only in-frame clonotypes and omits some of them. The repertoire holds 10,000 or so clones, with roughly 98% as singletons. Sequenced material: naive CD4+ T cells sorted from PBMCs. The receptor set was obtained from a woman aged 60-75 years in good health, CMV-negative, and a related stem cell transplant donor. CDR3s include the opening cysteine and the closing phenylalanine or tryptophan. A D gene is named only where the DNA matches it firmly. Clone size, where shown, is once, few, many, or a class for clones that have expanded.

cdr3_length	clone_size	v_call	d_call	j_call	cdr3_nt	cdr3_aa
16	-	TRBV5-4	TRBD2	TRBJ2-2	TGTGCCAGCAGCTTGCTAGCTAGCGGGAACACCGGGGAGCTGTTTTTT	CASSLLASGNTGELFF
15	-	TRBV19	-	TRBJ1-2	TGTGCCAGTAGTATAGGTCCGGGAAAAACGAATGGCTACACCTTC	CASSIGPGKTNGYTF
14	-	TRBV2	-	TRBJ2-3	TGTGCCAGCAGCTGGAGACTAACCACAGATACGCAGTATTTT	CASSWRLTTDTQYF
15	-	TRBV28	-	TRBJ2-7	TGTGCCAGCAGCGCCCCTACAGGGAATTACTACGAGCAGTACTTC	CASSAPTGNYYEQYF
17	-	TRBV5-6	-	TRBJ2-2	TGTGCCAGCAGCTTGTTTTACAGGGCTGAGAACACCGGGGAGCTGTTTTTT	CASSLFYRAENTGELFF
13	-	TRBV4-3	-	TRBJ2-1	TGCGCCAGCAGCCACCGTACAGGGTCTGAGCAGTTCTTC	CASSHRTGSEQFF
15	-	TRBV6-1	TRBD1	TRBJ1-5	TGTGCCAGCACCCTAACACAGGGGGGAAATCAGCCCCAGCATTTT	CASTLTQGGNQPQHF
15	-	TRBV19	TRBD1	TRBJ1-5	TGTGCCAGTAGTATTAACAGGGGAGGCAATCAGCCCCAGCATTTT	CASSINRGGNQPQHF
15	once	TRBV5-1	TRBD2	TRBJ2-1	TGCGCCAGCAGCTTGACTAGCGGGAGTGTGGATGAGCAGTTCTTC	CASSLTSGSVDEQFF
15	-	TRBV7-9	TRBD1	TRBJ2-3	TGTGCCAGCAGCCAGGGACAGGTGAGCCCAGATACGCAGTATTTT	CASSQGQVSPDTQYF
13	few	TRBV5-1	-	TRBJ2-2	TGCGCCAGCAGGGGACAGAACACCGGGGAGCTGTTTTTT	CASRGQNTGELFF
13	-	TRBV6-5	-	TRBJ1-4	TGTGCCAGCAGTTTCCGGTCCGGTGAAAAACTGTTTTTT	CASSFRSGEKLFF
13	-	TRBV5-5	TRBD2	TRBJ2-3	TGTGCCAGCAGCCTAGCGGGCACAGATACGCAGTATTTT	CASSLAGTDTQYF
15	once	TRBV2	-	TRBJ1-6	TGTGCCAGCAGTGCCGGGGGGAGCTATAATTCACCCCTCCACTTT	CASSAGGSYNSPLHF
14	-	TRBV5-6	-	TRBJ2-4	TGTGCCAGCAGCTTGTGGCAGGCGACAAACATTCAGTACTTC	CASSLWQATNIQYF
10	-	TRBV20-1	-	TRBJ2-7	TGCAGTGCAGTCCAGTACGAGCAGTACTTC	CSAVQYEQYF
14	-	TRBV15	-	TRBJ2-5	TGTGCCACCAGCAGGACCTCGGGGGAAGAGACCCAGTACTTC	CATSRTSGEETQYF
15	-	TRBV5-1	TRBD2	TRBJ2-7	TGCGCCAGCAGCGGACTAGCGGGAGTCCCCTACGAGCAGTACTTC	CASSGLAGVPYEQYF
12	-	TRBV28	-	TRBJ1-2	TGTGCCAGCAGTTTGGAGGGAGTTGGCTACACCTTC	CASSLEGVGYTF
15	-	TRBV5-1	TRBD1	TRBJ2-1	TGCGCCAGCGAGAACCCGGGACAGCCCTACAATGAGCAGTTCTTC	CASENPGQPYNEQFF
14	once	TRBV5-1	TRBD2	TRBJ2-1	TGCGCCAGCAGCCCGGTGGCGGGGGGGAATGAGCAGTTCTTC	CASSPVAGGNEQFF
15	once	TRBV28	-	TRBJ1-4	TGTGCCAGCAGACCCTACACAGGGTTAAATGAAAAACTGTTTTTT	CASRPYTGLNEKLFF
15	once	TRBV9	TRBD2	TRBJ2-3	TGTGCCAGCAGCCCCAGCGGGGCTAGCACAGATACGCAGTATTTT	CASSPSGASTDTQYF